This T cell receptor (beta chain) is drawn from a study of response to subunit inactivated influenza vaccine. Study outcomes and limitations: Each seasonal influenza vaccination, the authors suggested, recruits few new T cells.

V gave up 3 bases and J gave up 2 bases, with 9 bases separating them. CDR3 length equals 14 residues. Per germline, CDR1 SGHTA and CDR2 FQGNSA. TCRdb ran MiXCR on the RT-PCR reads and lists one entry per CDR3 protein. Among over 150,000 distinct CDR3 sequences, approximately 10% were seen once, and the ten largest hold 9.5% to 15%. A remark on this clonotype: Antigen: not known.

Here the sequenced sample was non-naive T cells sorted from PBMCs, taken roughly 45 days after vaccination. The receptor was derived from a man in his fifties or sixties who received an inactivated influenza vaccine. The chain is built from TRBV7-2 and TRBJ2-3; a weak D match, TRBD2 (5 bases). Written as DNA, the CDR3 is TGTGCCAGCAGCTTCGGGGTACTCACAGATACGCAGTATTTT. This gives the protein CASSFGVLTDTQYF.